One sample yielded the 16 T cell receptor beta chains listed below, sequenced in a study of tumor-infiltrating lymphocytes in primary liver carcinoma. Blood RNA originated from unsorted whole blood, with germline DNA additionally extracted. Constant-region priming of around 530 ng total RNA yielded TCR beta cDNA. The TCR beta library was amplified through three nested multiplex PCR rounds in a modified ARM-PCR procedure. Rounds one and two of PCR, each of roughly 10 cycles, were primed with TRBV1-TRBV30 forward primers and a C-beta reverse primer. TCRdb re-analysed the multiplex PCR reads in MiXCR, keeping a single row per CDR3 protein. There are approximately 300,000 distinct CDR3 sequences in the sample; around three fifths occur only once, and roughly 8.9% lies in the top ten. Source material: peripheral blood. The receptors shown here come from a man between 35 and 55 years old with primary liver carcinoma and hepatitis B virus infection.

About this clonotype itself: A read error is possible here, since a much larger clone lies one base away. The rearrangement uses TRBV6-5 and TRBJ1-2; TRBD1 is a possible D gene (6 bases). Germline CDR1 reads MNHEY; CDR2 reads SVGAGI. The CDR3 is made up of 14 amino acids. As DNA, the CDR3 is TGTGCCAGCAATTACTCAGGGGTCCGCTATGGCTACACCTTC. Translating gives CASNYSGVRYGYTF.

Concerning this clonotype itself: The conserved final phenylalanine or tryptophan is absent from the CDR3, which likely points to a read error. The chain employs TRBV6-6 and TRBJ2-1; 9 bases match TRBD2. CDR1 is MNHNY, CDR2 SVGAGI, per germline (reference sequence). This CDR3 is built from 15 residues. The DNA for the CDR3 is TGTACCAGCAAGGAGATGACTAGCGGAAACAATGAGCAGTTCCTC. Translating it yields CTSKEMTSGNNEQFL.

For this clonotype: This may stem from a read error, because a much larger clone lies one nucleotide away. The gene calls are TRBV10-3 and TRBJ2-2; the D is unclear. The CDR3 extends over 12 amino acids. Looked up from germline, CDR1 is ENHRY and CDR2 is SYGVKD. In nucleotides, the CDR3 is TGTACCATCAGTCTCTCGACCGGGGAGCTGTTTTTT. This encodes CTISLSTGELFF.

About this clonotype: At one of its ends the junction is not consistent with the germline gene, which may arise from a read error. The genes are TRBV5-1 and TRBJ1-5; no definite D call. The germline CDR1 and CDR2 sequences are SGHRS and YFSETQ. The length of the CDR3 is 15 residues. CDR3 protein: CASILRPGFEQPQHF. DNA of the CDR3: TGCGCCAGCATCTTGAGGCCGGGGTTCGAGCAGCCCCAGCATTTT.

This clonotype was detected only once. This may be a read error: a much more frequent sequence differs by one nucleotide. This chain links TRBV10-3 with TRBJ2-5; 8 bases align to TRBD1. The CDR3 runs 14 residues. Germline V gene sequence: CDR1 ENHRY, CDR2 SYGVKD. For the CDR3, the DNA is TGTGACATCAGTGAAACAGGGGGTCACGGGACCCAGTACTTC. Amino acids: CDISETGGHGTQYF.

V is TRBV19 and J is TRBJ2-2; 11 positions match TRBD1. V lost 8 bases to trimming and J lost 3 bases; unmatched junction nucleotides: 14. The CDR3 runs to 18 residues. In germline, CDR1 is LNHDA, CDR2 SQIVND (reference sequence). The CDR3 DNA sequence: TGTGCCAGTCGGAGGCGGACAGGGGGCTGGAAGGACACCGGGGAGCTGTTTTTT. It yields the protein CASRRRTGGWKDTGELFF.

This rearrangement joins TRBV10-3 to TRBJ1-1; the D gene is possibly TRBD1 (6 bases). CDR1 and CDR2 from the germline V gene are ENHRY and SYGVKD. The CDR3 is made up of 19 amino acids. V lost 2 bases and J lost 3, with 25 bases in between. The CDR3 spells CAISEGGLGGRLMDTEAFF. The DNA of the CDR3 is TGTGCCATCAGTGAGGGGGGCCTAGGTGGGAGGCTTATGGACACTGAAGCTTTCTTT.

With respect to this clonotype: A clone one base away is much larger, so this may be a read error. The gene calls are TRBV5-5 and TRBJ2-3; 7 bases align to TRBD1. This CDR3 spans 13 amino acids. The germline CDR1 and CDR2 sequences are SGHKS and YYEKEE (reference sequence). CDR3 nucleotide sequence: TGTGCCAGCAGCCCAGGGGGAGCTGTTACGCGGTATTTT. This codes for CASSPGGAVTRYF. The entire variable domain, with the rest obtained from reference TRBV5-5 and TRBJ2-3, is as follows: DAGVTQSPTHLIKTRGQQVTLRCSPISGHKSVSWYQQVLGQGPQFIFQYYEKEERGRGNFPDRFSARQFPNYSSELNVNALLLGDSALYLCASSPGGAVTRYFGPGTRLTVL.

As concerns this clonotype: One base away lies a much larger clone, so this may be a sequencing read error. The genes are TRBV29-1 and TRBJ1-5, with 8 positions matching TRBD1. Looked up from germline, CDR1 is SQVTM and CDR2 is ANQGSEA. This CDR3 comprises 14 residues. The CDR3 sequence is CRTRQGNSNQPQHF. For the CDR3, the DNA is TGCCGCACAAGACAGGGGAATAGCAATCAGCCCCAGCATTTT. Combining the CDR3 with reference TRBV29-1 and TRBJ1-5 gives the whole variable domain SAVISQKPSRDICQRGTSLTIQCQVDSQVTMMFWYRQQPGQSLTLIATANQGSEATYESGFVIDKFPISRPNLTFSTLTVSNMSPEDSSIYLCRTRQGNSNQPQHFGDGTRLSIL.

The chain carries TRBV12-3 or TRBV12-4 and TRBJ2-3, with a tentative D call TRBD2 (5 bases). With 6 bases removed from V and 5 bases from J, the gap between germline ends came to 18 bases. The CDR3 runs 15 residues. CDR3 nucleotides: TGTGCCAGCAGGATACTAGAGGGAGTTGGAGATACGCAGTATTTT. Protein sequence: CASRILEGVGDTQYF.

About this clonotype: An end of the junction does not agree with germline; a read error may underlie this. The V gene is TRBV5-1, the J gene TRBJ2-2; weak D call: TRBD1 (6 bases). Germline V gene sequence: CDR1 SGHRS, CDR2 YFSETQ. This CDR3 spans 11 amino acids. The CDR3 protein is CPSRGTGELFF. The CDR3 DNA follows: TGCCCCAGCAGGGGTACCGGGGAGCTGTTTTTT.

Worth noting for this clonotype: It may be a read error: a sequence one base away is much more abundant. The gene calls are TRBV5-1 and TRBJ2-1, with D perhaps TRBD1 or TRBD2 (5 bases each). This CDR3 contains 18 residues. Germline CDR1 SGHRS, CDR2 YFSETQ. V was clipped by 0 bases and J by 6 bases, with 22 bases between them. The CDR3 bases are TGCGCCAGCAGCTTGGCCGGGATGGGGGATTGGCGTGGCAATGAGCAGTTCTTC. This codes for CASSLAGMGDWRGNEQFF.

V and J are TRBV5-1 and TRBJ1-1, with 12 nucleotides matching TRBD1. Unmatched junction bases numbered 16, after V lost 3 bases and J lost 10 bases. Germline-derived CDR1 and CDR2 are SGHRS and YFSETQ. The CDR3 extends over 17 amino acids. Written as DNA, the CDR3 is TGCGCCAGCAGCTCAACCGGGACAGGGGGCTTCGGTTGGGTAGCTTTCTTT. This gives the protein CASSSTGTGGFGWVAFF.

This clonotype was observed a handful of times. One junction end disagrees with the germline gene, perhaps due to a read error. CDR3 amino acids: CASSLLGRQDYEQYF. The CDR3 region has the DNA TGTGCCAGCAGCTTGCTAGGGAGGCAAGACTACGAGCAGTACTTC. V gene TRBV5-1 combines with J gene TRBJ2-7, with D possibly being TRBD2 (6 bases). Per the germline V gene, CDR1 is SGHRS and CDR2 is YFSETQ. The CDR3 totals 15 residues.

This clonotype has ten or more counts. The rearrangement joins TRBV4-1 to TRBJ1-3; a weak D match, TRBD1 (6 bases). The CDR3 runs to 17 residues. V shed 0 bases and J shed 1 base, with 13 bases lying between them. The germline CDR1 and CDR2 sequences are MGHRA and YSYEKL. The CDR3 here is CASSQDSAGTSGNTIYF. The DNA of the CDR3 is TGCGCCAGCAGCCAAGATTCGGCCGGGACATCTGGAAACACCATATATTTT.

This clonotype has a handful of counts. A read error may explain this, as a much larger clone is one base away. The CDR3: CASSLTSGRANSGELFF. The CDR3 bases are TGCGCCAGCAGTCTGACTAGCGGGAGGGCGAACAGCGGGGAGCTGTTTTTT. The chain uses TRBV10-2 and TRBJ2-2; 14 bases align to TRBD2. The CDR3 has 17 residues. In germline, CDR1 is WSHSY, CDR2 SAAADI.